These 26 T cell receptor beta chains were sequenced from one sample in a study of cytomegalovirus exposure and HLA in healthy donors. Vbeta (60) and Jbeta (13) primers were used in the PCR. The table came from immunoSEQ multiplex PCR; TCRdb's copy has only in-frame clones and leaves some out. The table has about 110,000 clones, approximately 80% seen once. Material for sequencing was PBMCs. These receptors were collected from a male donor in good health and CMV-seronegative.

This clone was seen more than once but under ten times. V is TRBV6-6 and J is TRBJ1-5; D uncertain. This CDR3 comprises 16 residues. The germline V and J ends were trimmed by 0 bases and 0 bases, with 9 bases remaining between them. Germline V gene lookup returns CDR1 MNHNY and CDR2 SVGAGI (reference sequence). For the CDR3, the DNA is TGTGCCAGCAGTTACTCAATGGCTGCTAGCAATCAGCCCCAGCATTTT. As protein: CASSYSMAASNQPQHF.

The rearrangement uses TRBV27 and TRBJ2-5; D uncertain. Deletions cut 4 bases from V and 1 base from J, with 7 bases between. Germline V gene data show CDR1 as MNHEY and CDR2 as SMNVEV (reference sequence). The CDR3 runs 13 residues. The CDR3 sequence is CASSSDFQETQYF. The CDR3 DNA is TGTGCCAGCAGTTCAGACTTCCAAGAGACCCAGTACTTC.

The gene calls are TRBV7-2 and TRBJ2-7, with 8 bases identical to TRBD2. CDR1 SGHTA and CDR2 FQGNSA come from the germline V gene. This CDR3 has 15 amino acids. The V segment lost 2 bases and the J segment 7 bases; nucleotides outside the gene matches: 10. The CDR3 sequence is CASSLWTGGPGEQYF. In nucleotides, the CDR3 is TGTGCCAGCAGCTTATGGACGGGGGGGCCGGGGGAGCAGTACTTC.

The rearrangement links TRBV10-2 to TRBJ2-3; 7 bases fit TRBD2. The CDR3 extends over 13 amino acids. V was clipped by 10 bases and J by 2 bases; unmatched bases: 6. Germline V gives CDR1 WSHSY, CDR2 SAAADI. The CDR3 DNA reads TGCGCCACCCGAGCGGGGAACACAGATACGCAGTATTTT. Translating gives CATRAGNTDTQYF.

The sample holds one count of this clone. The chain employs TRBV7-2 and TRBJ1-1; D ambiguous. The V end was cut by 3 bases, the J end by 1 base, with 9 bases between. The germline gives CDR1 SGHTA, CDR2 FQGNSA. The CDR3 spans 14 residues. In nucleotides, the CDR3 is TGTGCCAGCAGCTTGTTCAGGCAGAACACTGAAGCTTTCTTT. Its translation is CASSLFRQNTEAFF.

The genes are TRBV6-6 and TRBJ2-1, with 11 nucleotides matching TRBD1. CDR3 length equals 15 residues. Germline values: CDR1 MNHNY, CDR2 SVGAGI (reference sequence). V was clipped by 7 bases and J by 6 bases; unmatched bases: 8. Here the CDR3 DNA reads TGTGCCAGCAATACCGGGACAGGGGGGGTCAATGAGCAGTTCTTC. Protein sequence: CASNTGTGGVNEQFF.

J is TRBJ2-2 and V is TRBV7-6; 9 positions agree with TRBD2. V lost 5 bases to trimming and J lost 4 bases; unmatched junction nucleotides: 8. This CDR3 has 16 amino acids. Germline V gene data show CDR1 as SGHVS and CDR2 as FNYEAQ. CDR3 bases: TGTGCCAGCAGCGCCACGCTAGCGGGACCCACCGGGGAGCTGTTTTTT. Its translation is CASSATLAGPTGELFF.

The CDR3 nucleotides are TGTGCCAGCAGCTTACAGGGGGGCTCCTACGAGCAGTACTTC. Amino acids: CASSLQGGSYEQYF. The genes are TRBV13 and TRBJ2-7; a weak D match, TRBD1 (7 bases). CDR3 length: 14 residues. Germline V gene lookup returns CDR1 PRHDT and CDR2 FYEKMQ (reference sequence). V dropped 2 bases and J dropped 0 bases, with 8 bases sitting between them.

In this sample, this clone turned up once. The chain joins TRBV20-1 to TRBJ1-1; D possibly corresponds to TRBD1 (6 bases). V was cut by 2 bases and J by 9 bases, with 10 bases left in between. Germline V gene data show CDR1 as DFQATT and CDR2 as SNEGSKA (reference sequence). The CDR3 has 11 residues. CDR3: CSARRGQKAFF. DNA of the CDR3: TGCAGTGCTAGAAGGGGACAAAAAGCTTTCTTT.

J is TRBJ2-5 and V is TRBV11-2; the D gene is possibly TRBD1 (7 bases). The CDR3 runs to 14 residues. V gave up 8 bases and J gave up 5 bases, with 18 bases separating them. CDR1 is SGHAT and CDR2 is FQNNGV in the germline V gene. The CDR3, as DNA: TGTGCCAGCGCCACGGAGGGGGCCCTGGAGACCCAGTACTTC. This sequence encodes CASATEGALETQYF.

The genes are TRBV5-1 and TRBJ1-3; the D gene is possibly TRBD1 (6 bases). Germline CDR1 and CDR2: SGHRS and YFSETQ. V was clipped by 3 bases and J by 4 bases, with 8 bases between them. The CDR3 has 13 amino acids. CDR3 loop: CASSYDRGNTIYF. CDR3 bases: TGCGCCAGCAGCTATGACAGGGGAAACACCATATATTTT.

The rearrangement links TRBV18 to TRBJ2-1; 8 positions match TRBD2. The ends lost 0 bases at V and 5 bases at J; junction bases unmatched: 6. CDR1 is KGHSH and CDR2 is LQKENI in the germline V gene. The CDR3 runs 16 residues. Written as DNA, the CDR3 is TGTGCCAGCTCACCACCGTCGCTAGCGGGCGACAATGAGCAGTTCTTC. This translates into CASSPPSLAGDNEQFF. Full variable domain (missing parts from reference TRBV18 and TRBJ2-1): NAGVMQNPRHLVRRRGQEARLRCSPMKGHSHVYWYRQLPEEGLKFMVYLQKENIIDESGMPKERFSAEFPKEGPSILRIQQVVRGDSAAYFCASSPPSLAGDNEQFFGPGTRLTVL.

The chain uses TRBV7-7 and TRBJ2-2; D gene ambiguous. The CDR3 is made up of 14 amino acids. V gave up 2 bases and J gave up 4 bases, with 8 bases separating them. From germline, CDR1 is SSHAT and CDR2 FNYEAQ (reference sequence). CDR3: CASSLRLGTGELFF. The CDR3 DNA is TGTGCCAGCAGCTTAAGGCTAGGCACCGGGGAGCTGTTTTTT.

The CDR3 sequence is CASRGRQGEETQYF. CDR3 nucleotides: TGTGCCAGCAGGGGGAGACAGGGCGAGGAGACCCAGTACTTC. V usage is TRBV6-5 and J usage is TRBJ2-5; 7 bases agree with TRBD1. V lost 6 bases, J lost 5 bases, and 9 bases stayed unmatched. The CDR3 has 14 amino acids. The germline gives CDR1 MNHEY, CDR2 SVGAGI.

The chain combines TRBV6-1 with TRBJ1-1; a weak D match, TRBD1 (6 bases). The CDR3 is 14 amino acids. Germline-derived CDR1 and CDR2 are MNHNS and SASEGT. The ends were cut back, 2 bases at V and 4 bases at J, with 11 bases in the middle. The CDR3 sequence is CASSEQGWGTEAFF. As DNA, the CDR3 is TGTGCCAGCAGTGAACAGGGGTGGGGCACTGAAGCTTTCTTT.

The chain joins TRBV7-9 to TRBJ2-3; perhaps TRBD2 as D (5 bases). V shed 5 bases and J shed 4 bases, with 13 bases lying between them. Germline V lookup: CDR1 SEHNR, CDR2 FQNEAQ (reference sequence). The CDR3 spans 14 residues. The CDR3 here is CASSPPTGSDTQYF. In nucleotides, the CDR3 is TGTGCCAGCAGCCCCCCGACGGGGTCAGATACGCAGTATTTT. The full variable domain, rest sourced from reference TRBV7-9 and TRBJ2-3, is DTGVSQNPRHKITKRGQNVTFRCDPISEHNRLYWYRQTLGQGPEFLTYFQNEAQLEKSRLLSDRFSAERPKGSFSTLEIQRTEQGDSAMYLCASSPPTGSDTQYFGPGTRLTVL.

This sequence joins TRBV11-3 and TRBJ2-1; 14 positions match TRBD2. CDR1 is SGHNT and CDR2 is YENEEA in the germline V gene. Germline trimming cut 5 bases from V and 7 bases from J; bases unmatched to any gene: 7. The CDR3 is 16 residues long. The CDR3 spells CASSRGLAGGTNEQFF. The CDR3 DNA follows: TGTGCCAGCAGCCGAGGACTAGCGGGAGGTACTAATGAGCAGTTCTTC.

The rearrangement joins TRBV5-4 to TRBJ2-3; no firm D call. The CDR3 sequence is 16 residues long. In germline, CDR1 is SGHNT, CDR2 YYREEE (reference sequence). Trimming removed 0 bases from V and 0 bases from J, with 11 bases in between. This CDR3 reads CASSLDSPTSTDTQYF. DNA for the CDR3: TGTGCCAGCAGCTTGGATAGCCCTACTAGCACAGATACGCAGTATTTT.

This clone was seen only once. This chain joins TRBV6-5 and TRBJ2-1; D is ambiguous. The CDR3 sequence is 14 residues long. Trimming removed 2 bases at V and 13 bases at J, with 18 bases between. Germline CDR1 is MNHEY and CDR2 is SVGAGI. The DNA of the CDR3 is TGTGCCAGCAGTTACCGAACCCTTGCGCCGCAACAGTTCTTC. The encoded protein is CASSYRTLAPQQFF.

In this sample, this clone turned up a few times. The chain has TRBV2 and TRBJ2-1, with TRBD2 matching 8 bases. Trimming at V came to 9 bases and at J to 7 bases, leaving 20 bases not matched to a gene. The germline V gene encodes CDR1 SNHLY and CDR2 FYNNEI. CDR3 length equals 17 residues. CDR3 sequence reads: CARGGVAGPIAGNEQFF. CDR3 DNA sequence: TGTGCCAGAGGGGGAGTAGCGGGACCGATAGCGGGTAATGAGCAGTTCTTC.

The CDR3 DNA reads as TGTGCCAGCAGTTTATCCGCAGGGGGAGACAATGAGCAGTTCTTC. Protein: CASSLSAGGDNEQFF. The chain recombines TRBV27 with TRBJ2-1; the match to TRBD1 covers 7 bases. Germline CDR1 MNHEY, CDR2 SMNVEV (reference sequence). The CDR3 length is 15 residues. V gave up 0 bases and J gave up 5 bases; unmatched junction bases: 4.

CDR3 bases: TGTGCCAGTGCCCAGGGACAGACCACAGATACGCAGTATTTT. Residues: CASAQGQTTDTQYF. The V gene is TRBV2, the J gene TRBJ2-3; 7 nucleotides agree with TRBD1. This CDR3 has 14 residues. Trimming cost V 9 bases and J 2 bases; bases outside gene matches: 8. CDR1 is SNHLY and CDR2 is FYNNEI in the germline V gene.

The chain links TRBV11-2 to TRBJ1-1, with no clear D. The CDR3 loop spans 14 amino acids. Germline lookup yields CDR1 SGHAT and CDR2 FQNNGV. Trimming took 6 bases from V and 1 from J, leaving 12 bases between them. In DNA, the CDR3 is TGTGCCAGCAGGGGGAGCATACAGAACACTGAAGCTTTCTTT. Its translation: CASRGSIQNTEAFF.

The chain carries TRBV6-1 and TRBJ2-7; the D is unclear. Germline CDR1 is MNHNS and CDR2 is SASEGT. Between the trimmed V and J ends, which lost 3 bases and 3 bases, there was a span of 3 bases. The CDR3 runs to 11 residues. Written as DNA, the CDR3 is TGTGCCAGCAGTGACGGCTACGAGCAGTACTTC. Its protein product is CASSDGYEQYF.

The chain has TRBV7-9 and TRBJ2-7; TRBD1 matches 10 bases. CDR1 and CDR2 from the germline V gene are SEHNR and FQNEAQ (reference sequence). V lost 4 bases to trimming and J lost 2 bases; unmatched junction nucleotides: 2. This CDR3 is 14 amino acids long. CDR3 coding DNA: TGTGCCAGCAGCTGGGGACAGGGGACCTACGAGCAGTACTTC. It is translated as CASSWGQGTYEQYF.

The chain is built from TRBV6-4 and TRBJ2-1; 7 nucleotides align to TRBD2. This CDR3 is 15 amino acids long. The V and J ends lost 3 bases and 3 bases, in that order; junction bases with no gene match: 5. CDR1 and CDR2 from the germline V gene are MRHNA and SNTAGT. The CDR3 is CASSEGSSGYNEQFF. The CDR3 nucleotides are TGTGCCAGCAGTGAGGGGTCTAGCGGCTACAATGAGCAGTTCTTC.